This T cell receptor (beta chain) was recovered during a study of blood T cell repertoires in COVID-19. Turning to the study itself: The United States, Italy and Spain were the sources of the acute and convalescent COVID-19 samples.

Sequencing used immunoSEQ multiplex PCR; TCRdb keeps in-frame clones, though not all of them. Here the sample spans 160,000 or so clones, approximately 93% being singletons. Seattle patient enrollment occurred during active infection, with longitudinal follow-up thereafter. This clonotype originated in a woman aged 60-75 years with COVID-19, enrolled during active disease. What was sequenced was peripheral blood.

CDR3 nucleotide sequence: TGTGCCACCAGCAGAGATCGGGCGGGTAATCAGCCCCAGCATTTT. It specifies CATSRDRAGNQPQHF. The V gene is TRBV15, the J gene TRBJ1-5, with D unclear. The CDR3 extends over 15 amino acids. Per the germline V gene, CDR1 is LNHNV and CDR2 is YYDKDF (reference sequence). Trimming shortened V by 0 bases and J by 4 bases, and 10 bases separated the two germline ends.